A single sample is the source of the 11 T cell receptor beta chains below, sequenced in a study of CD8 T cells in ankylosing spondylitis. TCRdb reprocessed the 5' RACE reads with MiXCR, giving one entry per CDR3 protein. This table has about 460,000 distinct CDR3 sequences, about 5% appearing once. Study-level findings and limits: Characteristic of ankylosing spondylitis blood, it appeared, was a TCR beta motif comprising about eight highly homologous variants.

These receptors lack a known antigen. Sequencing was done on a sample of blood, either unsorted or a sorted T cell fraction (not recorded which). All receptors come from a male donor with ankylosing spondylitis.

The sample holds many counts of this clonotype. This sequence joins TRBV11-1 and TRBJ2-1; D is perhaps TRBD1 or TRBD2 (5 bases each). The V end was cut by 3 bases, the J end by 1 base, with 19 bases between. This CDR3 has 18 amino acids. Germline V gene lookup returns CDR1 SGHAT and CDR2 FQDESV (reference sequence). As DNA, the CDR3 is TGTGCCAGCAGCTTTGACTATCGGTCGGGGCTTTCCTACAATGAGCAGTTCTTC. This gives the protein CASSFDYRSGLSYNEQFF.

This clonotype was picked up many times. The chain recombines TRBV12-3 or TRBV12-4 with TRBJ1-1; D unresolved. This CDR3 has 15 amino acids. V was shortened by 4 bases and J by 3 bases, with 15 bases between the two germline ends. The CDR3 spells CASSSRHKLHTEAFF. The DNA for the CDR3 is TGTGCCAGCAGTTCTCGACACAAACTCCACACTGAAGCTTTCTTT.

CDR3 loop: CASSTRIGRSYYNEQFF. The DNA for the CDR3 is TGTGCCAGCAGCACGCGGATTGGGCGTTCCTACTACAATGAGCAGTTCTTC. The gene calls are TRBV7-8 and TRBJ2-1; D remains unclear. The germline CDR1 and CDR2 sequences are SGHVS and FQNEAQ. Trimming removed 5 bases at V and 3 bases at J, with 20 bases between. This CDR3 is built from 17 residues.

This clonotype occurred a few times. This chain joins TRBV2 and TRBJ2-7, with 7 bases fitting TRBD1. The CDR3 is 14 residues long. V lost 4 bases to trimming and J lost 3 bases; unmatched junction nucleotides: 6. The germline V gene has CDR1 SNHLY and CDR2 FYNNEI. CDR3 bases: TGTGCCAGCAGTGGGCAGGGGGAAAGCTACGAGCAGTACTTC. Translation: CASSGQGESYEQYF. Variable domain in full (rest from reference TRBV2 and TRBJ2-7): EPEVTQTPSHQVTQMGQEVILRCVPISNHLYFYWYRQILGQKVEFLVSFYNNEISEKSEIFDDQFSVERPDGSNFTLKIRSTKLEDSAMYFCASSGQGESYEQYFGPGTRLTVT.

This clonotype was detected many times. The chain carries TRBV11-1 and TRBJ2-5; maybe TRBD1 (6 bases). Trimming took 5 bases from V and 4 from J, leaving 11 bases between them. The CDR3 consists of 13 residues. Germline V gene lookup returns CDR1 SGHAT and CDR2 FQDESV (reference sequence). In DNA, the CDR3 is TGTGCCAGCAGCCCGGGGACACGAGAGACCCAGTACTTC. Its protein product is CASSPGTRETQYF.

V usage is TRBV6-5 and J usage is TRBJ2-7, with D perhaps assigned TRBD1 or TRBD2 (5 bases each). V was pared by 0 bases and J by 3 bases, with 15 bases between. The CDR3 runs to 16 residues. CDR1 and CDR2 from the germline V gene are MNHEY and SVGAGI. The CDR3, as DNA: TGTGCCAGCAGTTACTCGTCCGGGGCCCGCAGCTACGAGCAGTACTTC. Translation gives CASSYSSGARSYEQYF.

This clonotype has a count of ten or more. The V call is TRBV20-1, the J call TRBJ1-5, with D maybe TRBD1 (5 bases). The CDR3 contains 13 residues. The ends were cut back, 8 bases at V and 6 bases at J, with 17 bases in the middle. CDR1 and CDR2 (germline): DFQATT, SNEGSKA (reference sequence). CDR3 nucleotides: TGCAGTTTACAACCAGGGTCTTTTCAGCCCCAGCATTTT. Translation gives CSLQPGSFQPQHF.

This clonotype has a handful of counts. The genes are TRBV7-6 and TRBJ1-2, with 9 bases identical to TRBD1. J lost 6 bases, V lost 11 bases, and 10 bases had no gene match. The CDR3 is made up of 13 amino acids. CDR1 and CDR2 (germline): SGHVS, FNYEAQ. The chain's CDR3 is CAVPGTGSNGYTF. The CDR3 DNA is TGTGCCGTGCCGGGGACAGGGTCGAATGGCTACACCTTC.

This clonotype was seen ten or more times. The V gene is TRBV6-2 or TRBV6-3, the J gene TRBJ2-2; no clear D. This CDR3 is built from 13 residues. The V end was cut by 7 bases, the J end by 1 base, with 7 bases between. Germline values: CDR1 MNHEY, CDR2 SVGEGT. The CDR3: CASNPGNTGELFF. CDR3 nucleotides: TGTGCCAGCAACCCGGGGAACACCGGGGAGCTGTTTTTT.

This clonotype was seen repeatedly, ten times or more. The rearrangement links TRBV4-1 to TRBJ1-2; no clear D. This CDR3 has 17 amino acids. Trimming took off 1 base at V and 1 base at J, with 16 bases between the two ends. Per germline, CDR1 MGHRA and CDR2 YSYEKL. The CDR3: CASSQVGSREVNYGYTF. The CDR3 nucleotides read TGCGCCAGCAGCCAAGTCGGTAGCAGAGAGGTTAACTATGGCTACACCTTC.

In this sample, this clonotype turned up many times. The J gene is TRBJ2-1, the V gene TRBV29-1; D may be TRBD1 or TRBD2 (5 bases each). CDR3 length: 14 amino acids. Between the trimmed V and J ends, which lost 7 bases and 0 bases, there was a span of 13 bases. The germline CDR1 and CDR2 sequences are SQVTM and ANQGSEA. The CDR3 is CSGVGTSSYNEQFF. The DNA for the CDR3 is TGCAGCGGGGTCGGGACGAGCTCCTACAATGAGCAGTTCTTC.